The clone carrying this T cell receptor beta chain was picked up one time. CDR1 and CDR2 (germline): MDHEN, SYDVKM. Trimming left V 3 bases short and J 3 bases short, with 6 bases between. CDR3 length equals 13 residues. This sample stems from a study of blood T cell repertoires in COVID-19. Study-level information: PBMCs, B-cell-depleted T cells, or T cells were the source of the cDNA or gDNA that made up the material.

Data came from immunoSEQ multiplex PCR; TCRdb stores just in-frame clones and leaves some out. This repertoire shows some 300,000 clones, 88% found once; its top ten account for 2% to 2.5%. Participants had their cohort set by participant-reported clinical history. The source material was PBMCs or T cells enriched from blood (not recorded which). The chain couples TRBV28 to TRBJ1-3; D ambiguous. The receptor was isolated from a woman in her sixties or seventies in a cohort exposed to, infected with or recovered from COVID-19 (not recorded which). The CDR3 region is CASSFGSGNTIYF. The CDR3 region has the DNA TGTGCCAGCAGTTTCGGTAGTGGAAACACCATATATTTT.